This T cell receptor beta chain derives from a study of blood T cell repertoires in COVID-19. The overall study: Samples taken during acute and convalescent COVID-19 were collected in the United States, Italy and Spain.

Followed over time, Seattle patients had been enrolled while infection was active. Per the original methods: Amplifying reference gene primers gave estimates of nucleated cell counts. Data came from immunoSEQ multiplex PCR; TCRdb stores just in-frame clones and leaves some out. The V and J calls and the clone size are those of that table, but D and trimming were determined from the DNA. The table includes 200,000 to 250,000 clones, 70% to 90% detected once. Germline CDR1 reads SGDLS; CDR2 reads YYNGEE. The CDR3 is 15 residues long. Trimming at V came to 5 bases and at J to 7 bases, leaving 13 bases not matched to a gene. Only a few counts were recorded for this clone.

The chain combines TRBV9 with TRBJ1-2; 8 bases are shared with TRBD1. The TCR originated in a woman between 70 and 85 years old with COVID-19, enrolled during active disease. The specimen was peripheral blood. Here the CDR3 DNA reads TGTGCCAGCAGTCTTGGGACAGGAGGCTCTCGTGGCTACACCTTC. Its translation is CASSLGTGGSRGYTF.